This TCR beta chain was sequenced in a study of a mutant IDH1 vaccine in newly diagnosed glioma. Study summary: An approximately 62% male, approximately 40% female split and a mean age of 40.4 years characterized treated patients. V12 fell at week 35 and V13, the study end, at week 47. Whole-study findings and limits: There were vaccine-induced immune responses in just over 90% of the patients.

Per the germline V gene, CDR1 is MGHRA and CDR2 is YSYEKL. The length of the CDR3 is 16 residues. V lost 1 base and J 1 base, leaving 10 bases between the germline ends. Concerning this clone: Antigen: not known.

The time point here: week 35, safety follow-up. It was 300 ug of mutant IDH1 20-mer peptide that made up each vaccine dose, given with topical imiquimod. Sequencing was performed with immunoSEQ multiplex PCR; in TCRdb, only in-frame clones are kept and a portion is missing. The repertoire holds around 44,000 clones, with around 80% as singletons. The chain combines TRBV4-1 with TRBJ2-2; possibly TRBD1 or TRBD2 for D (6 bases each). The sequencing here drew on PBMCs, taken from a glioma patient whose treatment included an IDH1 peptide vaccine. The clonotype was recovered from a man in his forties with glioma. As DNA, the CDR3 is TGCGCCAGCAGCCAAGTCGGGGGCCTGAACACCGGGGAGCTGTTTTTT. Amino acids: CASSQVGGLNTGELFF.